These 31 T cell receptor beta chains share one sample of origin, sequenced in a study of graft-versus-host responses after intestinal transplantation. These receptors are not linked to any known antigen. Assay: immunoSEQ multiplex PCR; the TCRdb copy retains only in-frame clones and omits some. This sample has under 150,000 clones, with approximately 92% found just once. The sample consisted of unstimulated CD4+ T cells sorted from spleen or lymph node cells, taken before intestinal transplant. The source of these receptors is a human donor who received an intestinal transplant.

The J gene is TRBJ2-5, the V gene TRBV28; D gene unclear. V was shortened by 4 bases and J by 3 bases, with 15 bases between the two germline ends. CDR1 is MDHEN and CDR2 is SYDVKM in the germline V gene. This CDR3 has 15 amino acids. The CDR3 loop is CASSSPGGLKETQYF. The CDR3 coding sequence is TGTGCCAGCAGTTCCCCGGGCGGCCTGAAAGAGACCCAGTACTTC.

V gene TRBV7-9 combines with J gene TRBJ2-3, with D hard to call. Germline V lookup: CDR1 SEHNR, CDR2 FQNEAQ (reference sequence). Trimming left V 10 bases short and J 1 base short, with 12 bases between. The CDR3 length is 13 residues. The CDR3 DNA reads as TGTGCCACCATACGAAGGGGCACAGATACGCAGTATTTT. Translating it yields CATIRRGTDTQYF.

The chain has TRBV7-2 and TRBJ2-3; D remains unclear. V was clipped by 1 base and J by 4 bases, with 12 bases between them. The germline CDR1 and CDR2 sequences are SGHTA and FQGNSA. The CDR3 covers 15 residues. Here the CDR3 reads CASSLGSLLADTQYF. CDR3 sequence (DNA): TGTGCCAGCAGCTTAGGCAGTTTACTTGCAGATACGCAGTATTTT.

V gene TRBV6-5 combines with J gene TRBJ2-7; TRBD1 might be the D (5 bases). From germline, CDR1 is MNHEY and CDR2 SVGAGI. V lost 0 bases to trimming and J lost 2 bases, with 8 bases between them. CDR3 length: 14 amino acids. The CDR3 sequence: CASSYSATAYEQYF. CDR3 nucleotides: TGTGCCAGCAGTTACTCGGCGACAGCCTACGAGCAGTACTTC.

The chain links TRBV30 to TRBJ1-2; D is possibly TRBD1 (6 bases). The CDR3 totals 14 residues. V shed 4 bases and J shed 2 bases, with 14 bases lying between them. The germline V gene has CDR1 GTSNPN and CDR2 SVGIG (reference sequence). The CDR3 DNA follows: TGTGCCTGGACTACAGGGCCTCCGAACTATGGCTACACCTTC. Protein sequence: CAWTTGPPNYGYTF.

V gene TRBV13 combines with J gene TRBJ2-2, with 7 positions matching TRBD2. V trimming: 4 bases; J trimming: 6 bases; junction bases outside the gene matches: 14. The CDR3 loop spans 17 amino acids. Germline lookup yields CDR1 PRHDT and CDR2 FYEKMQ (reference sequence). The CDR3 loop is CASSSRTPLALAGELFF. In nucleotides, the CDR3 is TGTGCCAGCAGCTCGAGGACCCCACTAGCGTTGGCCGGGGAGCTGTTTTTT.

This CDR3 is CASSLRPGQGNTEAFF. Written as DNA, the CDR3 is TGTGCCAGCAGTTTACGTCCCGGGCAGGGGAACACTGAAGCTTTCTTT. The V and J genes are TRBV28 and TRBJ1-1; weak D call: TRBD1 (5 bases). Germline CDR1 is MDHEN and CDR2 is SYDVKM. V was cut by 2 bases and J by 1 base, with 14 bases left in between. The CDR3 has 16 amino acids. The variable domain in full, with the rest retrieved from reference TRBV28 and TRBJ1-1, is DVKVTQSSRYLVKRTGEKVFLECVQDMDHENMFWYRQDPGLGLRLIYFSYDVKMKEKGDIPEGYSVSREKKERFSLILESASTNQTSMYLCASSLRPGQGNTEAFFGQGTRLTVV.

The CDR3 spells CASSLTRIAGVQGQFF. The CDR3 nucleotides read TGTGCCAGCAGCTTAACGAGAATAGCGGGAGTTCAGGGGCAGTTCTTC. The chain uses TRBV7-3 and TRBJ2-1; TRBD2 matches at 9 bases. V dropped 0 bases and J dropped 12; count of bases not matched to a gene: 12. Germline assignment: CDR1 SGHTA and CDR2 FQGTGA. This CDR3 is built from 16 residues.

The sample holds one count of this clone. The J gene is TRBJ1-2, the V gene TRBV5-6; 7 nucleotides line up with TRBD1. Per germline, CDR1 SGHDT and CDR2 YYEEEE. The length of the CDR3 is 13 residues. Trimming took 2 bases from V and 4 from J; bases not matched to a gene: 2. As DNA, the CDR3 is TGTGCCAGCAGCTTCTACAGGGGCTATGGCTACACCTTC. This gives the protein CASSFYRGYGYTF.

This clone appeared a single time. This chain joins TRBV30 and TRBJ2-7, with 7 bases lining up with TRBD1. Germline lookup yields CDR1 GTSNPN and CDR2 SVGIG (reference sequence). The CDR3 loop spans 12 amino acids. V was pared by 2 bases and J by 5 bases, with 3 bases of the junction left unmatched. CDR3 sequence (DNA): TGTGCCTGGAGTCCTGACAGGGACGAGCAGTACTTC. Protein sequence: CAWSPDRDEQYF.

In DNA, the CDR3 is TGTGCCAGCTCACCAGAGCACAGTTACTATGGCTACACCTTC. Translating gives CASSPEHSYYGYTF. The chain employs TRBV18 and TRBJ1-2; no clear D. Germline assignment: CDR1 KGHSH and CDR2 LQKENI. Trimming took off 2 bases at V and 3 bases at J, with 10 bases between the two ends. The CDR3 covers 14 residues.

This clone was recorded once. This chain connects TRBV27 to TRBJ2-3; D gene ambiguous. Trimming stripped 2 bases from V and 0 bases from J, with 9 bases between. Germline-derived CDR1 and CDR2 are MNHEY and SMNVEV (reference sequence). The CDR3 extends over 15 amino acids. The CDR3 sequence is CASSLMSPSTDTQYF. The CDR3 DNA is TGTGCCAGCAGTTTAATGTCTCCAAGCACAGATACGCAGTATTTT.

The gene calls are TRBV4-2 and TRBJ2-5, with TRBD2 matching 10 bases. From germline, CDR1 is LGHNA and CDR2 YNFKEQ. J gave up 3 bases and V 3 bases, and 7 bases lay outside the gene matches. This CDR3 contains 16 residues. The CDR3 DNA reads TGTGCCAGCAGCCAGGGCCCTAGCGGGGGAGAAGAGACCCAGTACTTC. As protein: CASSQGPSGGEETQYF.

This chain uses TRBV5-1 with TRBJ2-7; 9 bases are a match to TRBD1. Germline CDR1 reads SGHRS; CDR2 reads YFSETQ. This CDR3 spans 16 amino acids. V lost 0 bases to trimming and J lost 3 bases; unmatched junction nucleotides: 7. In DNA, the CDR3 is TGCGCCAGCAGCTTGGCCCCCGGGACAGGGATCTACGAGCAGTACTTC. Amino acid sequence: CASSLAPGTGIYEQYF.

This sequence joins TRBV15 and TRBJ2-1, with a tentative D call TRBD1 (5 bases). The CDR3 has 17 residues. Per germline, CDR1 LNHNV and CDR2 YYDKDF (reference sequence). The V and J ends lost 1 base and 6 bases respectively, with 19 bases between them. The CDR3: CATSRVVVSGFSNEQFF. CDR3 DNA sequence: TGTGCCACCAGCAGAGTGGTAGTTTCAGGGTTTTCCAATGAGCAGTTCTTC.

This chain connects TRBV27 to TRBJ2-7, with unresolved D. Germline V lookup: CDR1 MNHEY, CDR2 SMNVEV (reference sequence). The CDR3 runs 14 residues. Between the trimmed V and J ends, which lost 4 bases and 2 bases, there was a span of 12 bases. Here the CDR3 DNA reads TGTGCCAGCAGTTCGCCCCTTCCCCCCTACGAGCAGTACTTC. Encoded protein: CASSSPLPPYEQYF.

The chain has TRBV28 and TRBJ1-1; 7 nucleotides match TRBD1. The ends lost 8 bases at V and 2 bases at J; junction bases unmatched: 5. The CDR3 spans 13 residues. From germline, CDR1 is MDHEN and CDR2 SYDVKM. The DNA for the CDR3 is TGTGCCAGCCTGGACAGGAGCAACACTGAAGCTTTCTTT. This gives the protein CASLDRSNTEAFF.

This clone showed up just a few times. This chain connects TRBV7-3 to TRBJ2-3; TRBD2 might be the D (6 bases). V was pared by 4 bases and J by 6 bases, with 11 bases between. The CDR3 consists of 13 residues. Germline-derived CDR1 and CDR2 are SGHTA and FQGTGA. The CDR3 loop reads CASSSSGDDTQYF. In DNA, the CDR3 is TGTGCCAGCAGCTCGTCGGGGGACGATACGCAGTATTTT.

The J gene is TRBJ1-2, the V gene TRBV6-5; D is unresolved. The CDR3 loop spans 13 amino acids. Germline V gene lookup returns CDR1 MNHEY and CDR2 SVGAGI. Trimming stripped 0 bases from V and 7 bases from J, with 9 bases between. As DNA, the CDR3 is TGTGCCAGCAGTTACTCGAAAGTGGTTGGCTACACCTTC. Amino acids: CASSYSKVVGYTF.

This clone occurred a few times. The gene calls are TRBV2 and TRBJ2-2; D is perhaps TRBD2 (5 bases). The length of the CDR3 is 13 residues. CDR1 and CDR2 (germline): SNHLY, FYNNEI. Trimming took off 3 bases at V and 7 bases at J, with 9 bases between the two ends. The DNA of the CDR3 is TGTGCCAGCAGTGATTCGGGGTACGGGGAGCTGTTTTTT. Its protein is CASSDSGYGELFF.

V and J are TRBV7-9 and TRBJ2-1; no clear D gene. CDR1 is SEHNR, CDR2 FQNEAQ, per germline (reference sequence). This CDR3 spans 10 amino acids. V lost 2 bases and J lost 12, with 5 bases in between. The CDR3 reads CASSLIRQFF. Here the CDR3 DNA reads TGTGCCAGCAGCTTAATTAGGCAGTTCTTC.

The CDR3 here is CASRNSGAPQGEQFF. Here the CDR3 DNA reads TGCGCCAGCAGAAATAGCGGGGCTCCCCAGGGTGAGCAGTTCTTC. This chain links TRBV10-2 with TRBJ2-1; TRBD2 agrees at 8 bases. V lost 6 bases and J lost 9; bases outside the gene matches: 13. Germline CDR1 WSHSY, CDR2 SAAADI. This CDR3 has 15 residues.

The chain is built from TRBV18 and TRBJ2-4; no reliable D call. The CDR3 is made up of 13 amino acids. The V end was cut by 7 bases, the J end by 7 bases, with 14 bases between. Germline values: CDR1 KGHSH, CDR2 LQKENI. CDR3 sequence: CASLSGSINIQYF. Here the CDR3 DNA reads TGTGCCAGCTTGTCCGGGTCCATCAACATTCAGTACTTC.

V and J are TRBV6-6 and TRBJ1-5; a weak D match, TRBD1 (5 bases). Trimming removed 6 bases at V and 7 bases at J, with 19 bases between. The germline CDR1 and CDR2 sequences are MNHNY and SVGAGI (reference sequence). The CDR3 covers 15 residues. The CDR3 DNA reads as TGTGCCAGCAGGTCCGGGCAGGGCGATGGACAGCCCCAGCATTTT. Translating it yields CASRSGQGDGQPQHF.

This clone was observed once. The rearrangement uses TRBV6-1 and TRBJ2-7; 9 nucleotides line up with TRBD1. Per the germline V gene, CDR1 is MNHNS and CDR2 is SASEGT. V was clipped by 6 bases and J by 6 bases; unmatched bases: 9. The CDR3 extends over 14 amino acids. The CDR3 region has the DNA TGTGCCAGCAGGTTGGCGGGACAGGGCTTCGAGCAGTACTTC. Protein sequence: CASRLAGQGFEQYF.

In this sample, this clone turned up once. The chain links TRBV28 to TRBJ2-3; D may be TRBD1 or TRBD2 (6 bases each). CDR1 and CDR2 (germline): MDHEN, SYDVKM. Trimming shortened V by 6 bases and J by 3 bases, and 13 bases separated the two germline ends. This CDR3 is built from 14 residues. The CDR3 region is CASSEGGTTDTQYF. The CDR3 bases are TGTGCCAGCAGCGAAGGGGGGACAACAGATACGCAGTATTTT.

This clone has only one observation. The chain carries TRBV7-2 and TRBJ2-1; D is undetermined. From germline, CDR1 is SGHTA and CDR2 FQGNSA. This CDR3 spans 11 amino acids. V gave up 7 bases and J gave up 6 bases, with 7 bases separating them. CDR3 region: CASTRFNEQFF. CDR3 nucleotides: TGTGCCAGCACCCGTTTCAATGAGCAGTTCTTC.

The V gene is TRBV4-1, the J gene TRBJ2-3; 8 nucleotides match TRBD2. Germline CDR1 and CDR2: MGHRA and YSYEKL. The CDR3 is made up of 18 amino acids. V trimming: 3 bases; J trimming: 2 bases; junction bases outside the gene matches: 13. CDR3 region: CASSHPPASGSLTDTQYF. CDR3 nucleotides: TGCGCCAGCAGCCACCCTCCCGCGAGCGGGAGTCTCACAGATACGCAGTATTTT.

V is TRBV30 and J is TRBJ2-5; D is unclear. V shed 3 bases and J shed 5 bases, with 10 bases lying between them. This CDR3 contains 12 residues. The germline CDR1 and CDR2 sequences are GTSNPN and SVGIG (reference sequence). This CDR3 reads CAWRQPKETQYF. The CDR3 bases are TGTGCCTGGAGGCAGCCTAAGGAGACCCAGTACTTC.

This clone was observed a single time. V is TRBV10-1 and J is TRBJ2-1, with TRBD1 identical over 7 bases. Trimming took 5 bases from V and 5 from J; bases not matched to a gene: 12. The CDR3 spans 16 residues. Germline V CDR1 and CDR2: WNHNN, SYGVQD (reference sequence). The chain's CDR3 is CASSKSGTVPHNEQFF. CDR3 sequence (DNA): TGCGCCAGCAGTAAATCCGGGACAGTCCCACACAATGAGCAGTTCTTC.

The rearrangement links TRBV4-1 to TRBJ1-5, with 10 bases identical to TRBD1. Trimming removed 0 bases from V and 14 bases from J; junction bases left unmatched: 10. Germline V gene lookup returns CDR1 MGHRA and CDR2 YSYEKL. The CDR3 sequence is 15 residues long. This chain's CDR3 is CASSQDDKGQGNEHF. DNA of the CDR3: TGCGCCAGCAGCCAAGATGATAAGGGACAGGGGAATGAGCATTTT.